What follows are 19 T cell receptor beta chains derived from one specimen sequenced in a study of blood T cells in healthy people across ages. Combining a sample-barcoded 5' primer with a J-beta primer mix, a second PCR ran for roughly 7 to 11 cycles. One entry per CDR3 protein results from TCRdb running MiXCR on the 5' RACE reads. The profile shows around 850,000 distinct CDR3 sequences, roughly 40% of them singletons. The sample taken for sequencing was blood. These receptors came from a man between 18 and 29 years old in good health.

The chain is built from TRBV27 and TRBJ1-2; D is uncertain. Germline V gives CDR1 MNHEY, CDR2 SMNVEV (reference sequence). V gave up 8 bases and J gave up 2 bases, with 9 bases separating them. This CDR3 is 12 amino acids long. The CDR3 DNA reads TGTGCCAGCGGTCCAGCGAACTATGGCTACACCTTC. Translated, it gives CASGPANYGYTF.

About this clonotype: A much larger clonotype is one base distant, so this may be a read error. The chain links TRBV25-1 to TRBJ2-5; D assignment may be TRBD1 or TRBD2 (6 bases each). The CDR3 has 15 amino acids. The germline CDR1 and CDR2 sequences are MGHDK and SYGVNS. The CDR3 bases are TGTGCCAGCAGTGAATATAGGGGGGTTGGAGAGATCCAGTACTTC. This gives the protein CASSEYRGVGEIQYF.

CDR3 in DNA: TGCAGTGCCACAGGTTACAGGGATCTGAGCAATCAGCCCCAGCATTTT. This gives the protein CSATGYRDLSNQPQHF. The V call is TRBV20-1, the J call TRBJ1-5; D may be TRBD1 (6 bases). Between the trimmed V and J ends, which lost 6 bases and 1 base, there was a span of 19 bases. CDR3 length: 16 residues. Per the germline V gene, CDR1 is DFQATT and CDR2 is SNEGSKA (reference sequence).

V and J are TRBV6-5 and TRBJ1-1, with TRBD1 identical over 9 bases. After removal of 5 bases from V and 4 bases from J, the junction contained 8 bases not matched to a gene. The length of the CDR3 is 15 residues. Looked up from germline, CDR1 is MNHEY and CDR2 is SVGAGI. The CDR3 here is CASSPHRGRGTEAFF. CDR3 nucleotide sequence: TGTGCCAGCAGTCCCCACAGGGGGCGAGGCACTGAAGCTTTCTTT.

V and J are TRBV4-3 and TRBJ2-7; TRBD1 might be the D (6 bases). CDR1 and CDR2 (germline): LGHNA, YSLEER. Trimming removed 1 base from V and 2 bases from J, with 12 bases in between. The CDR3 loop spans 15 amino acids. CDR3 bases: TGCGCCAGCAGCCAAGGCCGGGACAAAGCCTACGAGCAGTACTTC. This codes for CASSQGRDKAYEQYF.

This clonotype showed up many times. This sequence joins TRBV7-9 and TRBJ2-1; D remains ambiguous. The CDR3 loop spans 14 amino acids. Germline assignment: CDR1 SEHNR and CDR2 FQNEAQ (reference sequence). The V end was cut by 7 bases, the J end by 4 bases, with 14 bases between. Here the CDR3 reads CASILTGNYNEQFF. CDR3 bases: TGTGCCAGCATCCTAACTGGGAATTACAATGAGCAGTTCTTC.

In its sample, this clonotype was seen many times. The CDR3, as DNA: TGTGCCAGCAGCGTGGGCCCCCAAGAGACCCAGTACTTC. As protein: CASSVGPQETQYF. The V and J genes are TRBV9 and TRBJ2-5; D is unresolved. Germline values: CDR1 SGDLS, CDR2 YYNGEE. The ends were cut back, 2 bases at V and 1 base at J, with 6 bases in the middle. The CDR3 runs 13 residues. Full variable domain (outside the CDR3, taken from reference TRBV9 and TRBJ2-5): DSGVTQTPKHLITATGQRVTLRCSPRSGDLSVYWYQQSLDQGLQFLIQYYNGEERAKGNILERFSAQQFPDLHSELNLSSLELGDSALYFCASSVGPQETQYFGPGTRLLVL.

This rearrangement joins TRBV20-1 to TRBJ2-1, with 9 bases matching TRBD2. The CDR3 contains 14 residues. Losses at the gene ends were 6 bases for V and 0 bases for J; bases not matched to a gene: 3. Germline-derived CDR1 and CDR2 are DFQATT and SNEGSKA (reference sequence). CDR3 amino acids: CSANSGGSYNEQFF. CDR3 DNA sequence: TGCAGTGCCAATAGCGGGGGCTCCTACAATGAGCAGTTCTTC.

V is TRBV18 and J is TRBJ1-2, with TRBD1 as a possible D gene (5 bases). V shed 6 bases and J shed 5 bases, with 19 bases lying between them. The CDR3 length is 15 residues. Germline lookup yields CDR1 KGHSH and CDR2 LQKENI. DNA for the CDR3: TGTGCCAGCTCCCCAGATAGAACCGGGACGTATGGCTACACCTTC. It codes for CASSPDRTGTYGYTF.

V usage is TRBV7-2 and J usage is TRBJ1-5; 9 bases fit TRBD1. The CDR3 extends over 15 amino acids. Germline V CDR1 and CDR2: SGHTA, FQGNSA. V shed 7 bases, J shed 3 bases, and the junction held 7 bases outside the gene matches. The CDR3 sequence: CASILDRGVNQPQHF. The CDR3 coding sequence is TGTGCCAGCATCTTGGACAGGGGAGTCAATCAGCCCCAGCATTTT.

The chain links TRBV4-1 to TRBJ1-1, with 8 bases aligning to TRBD1. Germline-derived CDR1 and CDR2 are MGHRA and YSYEKL. This CDR3 has 14 amino acids. V lost 3 bases, J lost 4 bases, and 4 bases stayed unmatched. CDR3 in amino acids: CASSQNTGGTEAFF. The DNA of the CDR3 is TGCGCCAGCAGCCAGAATACAGGGGGCACTGAAGCTTTCTTT.

The chain uses TRBV12-3 or TRBV12-4 and TRBJ2-3, with 8 nucleotides matching TRBD2. V trimming: 4 bases; J trimming: 4 bases; junction bases outside the gene matches: 7. This CDR3 comprises 15 residues. The CDR3 DNA sequence: TGTGCCAGCAGTTGGGGACTAGTGGGGGCAGATACGCAGTATTTT. Translated: CASSWGLVGADTQYF.

V usage is TRBV9 and J usage is TRBJ2-5; 7 bases map to TRBD1. Trimming at V came to 4 bases and at J to 0 bases, leaving 12 bases not matched to a gene. The CDR3 sequence is 17 residues long. Germline V lookup: CDR1 SGDLS, CDR2 YYNGEE. The chain's CDR3 is CASSPPPDRSNQETQYF. CDR3 in DNA: TGTGCCAGCAGCCCCCCTCCGGACAGGAGCAACCAAGAGACCCAGTACTTC.

A remark on this clonotype: A junction end diverges from the germline sequence, so it may reflect a read error. The chain has TRBV6-2 or TRBV6-3 and TRBJ2-6; maybe TRBD2 (7 bases). Germline CDR1 and CDR2: MNHEY and SVGEGT. The CDR3 is made up of 17 amino acids. CDR3 bases: TGTGCCAGCAGTGCGGGACTAAGGGGGGCTGGGGCCGACGTCCTGACTTTC. Translated: CASSAGLRGAGADVLTF.

The rearrangement links TRBV18 to TRBJ2-7, with D possibly being TRBD1 (7 bases). The CDR3 is made up of 15 amino acids. Trimming shortened V by 3 bases and J by 3 bases, and 15 bases separated the two germline ends. Germline V gives CDR1 KGHSH, CDR2 LQKENI. The CDR3 is CASSPGQGGFYEQYF. CDR3 bases: TGTGCCAGCTCACCGGGTCAGGGGGGCTTCTACGAGCAGTACTTC.

This chain joins TRBV4-3 and TRBJ2-7; 9 bases map to TRBD2. Per the germline V gene, CDR1 is LGHNA and CDR2 is YSLEER. V lost 5 bases to trimming and J lost 7 bases; unmatched junction nucleotides: 6. This CDR3 is 13 amino acids long. Here the CDR3 DNA reads TGCGCCAGCAGCGGCGGGGGGGCCAGTGAGCAGTACTTC. Encoded protein: CASSGGGASEQYF.

This chain uses TRBV5-1 with TRBJ2-1, with 7 bases lining up with TRBD1. J gave up 4 bases and V 4 bases, and 20 bases lay outside the gene matches. CDR3 size: 19 residues. Germline V lookup: CDR1 SGHRS, CDR2 YFSETQ. CDR3 sequence: CASSPTPKTGAYTYNEQFF. The CDR3 DNA is TGCGCCAGCAGCCCAACACCAAAAACAGGGGCCTACACGTACAATGAGCAGTTCTTC.

The J gene is TRBJ1-1, the V gene TRBV3-1; D is unclear. V shed 0 bases and J shed 1 base, with 6 bases lying between them. Germline V gene data show CDR1 as LGHDT and CDR2 as YNNKEL (reference sequence). This CDR3 spans 14 amino acids. CDR3 nucleotide sequence: TGTGCCAGCAGCCAAGAAGTACAGAACACTGAAGCTTTCTTT. The encoded protein is CASSQEVQNTEAFF.

The gene calls are TRBV2 and TRBJ1-1; the match to TRBD1 covers 7 bases. The germline V gene encodes CDR1 SNHLY and CDR2 FYNNEI. Losses at the gene ends were 5 bases for V and 5 bases for J; bases not matched to a gene: 8. The CDR3 runs 14 residues. The CDR3, as DNA: TGTGCCAGCAGTTCGAACAGGGGAAGGACTGAAGCTTTCTTT. As protein: CASSSNRGRTEAFF.